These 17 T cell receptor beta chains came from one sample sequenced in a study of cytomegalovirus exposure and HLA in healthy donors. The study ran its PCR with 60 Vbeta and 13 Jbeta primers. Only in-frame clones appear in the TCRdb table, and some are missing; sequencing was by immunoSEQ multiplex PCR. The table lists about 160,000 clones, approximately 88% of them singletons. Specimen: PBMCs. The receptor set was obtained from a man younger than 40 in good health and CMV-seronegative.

The CDR3 sequence is CASSSISGTQETQYF. The CDR3 DNA sequence: TGTGCCAGCAGCTCAATTAGCGGGACACAAGAGACCCAGTACTTC. The chain employs TRBV7-8 and TRBJ2-5, with 8 bases lining up with TRBD2. Germline loops: CDR1 SGHVS, CDR2 FQNEAQ. The ends lost 4 bases at V and 2 bases at J; junction bases unmatched: 6. CDR3 size: 15 residues.

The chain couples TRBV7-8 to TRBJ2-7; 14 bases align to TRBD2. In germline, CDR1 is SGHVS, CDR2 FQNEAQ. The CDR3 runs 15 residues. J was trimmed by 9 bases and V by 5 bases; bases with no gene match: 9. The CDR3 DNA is TGTGCCAGCAGCCACGGGTCGGGACTAGCGGGAGCGCAGTACTTC. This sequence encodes CASSHGSGLAGAQYF.

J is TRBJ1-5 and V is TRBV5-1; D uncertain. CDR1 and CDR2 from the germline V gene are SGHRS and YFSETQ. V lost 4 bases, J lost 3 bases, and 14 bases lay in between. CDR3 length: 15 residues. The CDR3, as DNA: TGCGCCAGCAGCCCTGGGAGCGGATTCAATCAGCCCCAGCATTTT. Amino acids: CASSPGSGFNQPQHF.

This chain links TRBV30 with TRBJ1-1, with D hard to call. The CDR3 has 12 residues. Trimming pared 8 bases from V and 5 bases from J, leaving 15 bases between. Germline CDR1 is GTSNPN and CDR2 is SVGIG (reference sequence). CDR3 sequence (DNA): TGTGCCACAGACACGGCGGGGACTGAAGCTTTCTTT. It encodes CATDTAGTEAFF. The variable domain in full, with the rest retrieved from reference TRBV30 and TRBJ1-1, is SQTIHQWPATLVQPVGSPLSLECTVEGTSNPNLYWYRQAAGRGLQLLFYSVGIGQISSEVPQNLSASRPQDRQFILSSKKLLLSDSGFYLCATDTAGTEAFFGQGTRLTVV.

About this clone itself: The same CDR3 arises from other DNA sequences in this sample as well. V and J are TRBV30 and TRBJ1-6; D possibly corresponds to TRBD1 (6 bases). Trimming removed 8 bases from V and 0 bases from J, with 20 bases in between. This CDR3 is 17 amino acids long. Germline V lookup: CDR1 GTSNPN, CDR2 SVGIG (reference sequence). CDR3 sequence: CARGPTGLSSYNSPLHF. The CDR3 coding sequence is TGTGCCCGAGGACCCACAGGGCTGAGCTCCTATAATTCACCCCTCCACTTT.

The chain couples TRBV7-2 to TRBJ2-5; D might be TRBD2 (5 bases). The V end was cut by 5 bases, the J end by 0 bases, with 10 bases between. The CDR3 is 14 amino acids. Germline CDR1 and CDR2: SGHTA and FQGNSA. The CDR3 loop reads CASSIGLNQETQYF. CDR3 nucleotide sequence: TGTGCCAGCAGCATTGGACTTAACCAAGAGACCCAGTACTTC.

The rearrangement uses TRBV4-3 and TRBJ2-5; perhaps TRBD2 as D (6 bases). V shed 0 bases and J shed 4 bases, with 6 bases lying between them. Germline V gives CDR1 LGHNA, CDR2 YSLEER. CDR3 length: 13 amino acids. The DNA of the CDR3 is TGCGCCAGCAGCCAAGAAGCGGGAGAGACCCAGTACTTC. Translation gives CASSQEAGETQYF.

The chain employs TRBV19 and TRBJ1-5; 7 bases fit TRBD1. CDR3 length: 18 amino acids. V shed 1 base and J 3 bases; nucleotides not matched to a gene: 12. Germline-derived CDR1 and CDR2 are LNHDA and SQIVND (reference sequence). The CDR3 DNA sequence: TGTGCCAGTAGTATAGGTCCCCGCGGGACAGTCCTCAATCAGCCCCAGCATTTT. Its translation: CASSIGPRGTVLNQPQHF.

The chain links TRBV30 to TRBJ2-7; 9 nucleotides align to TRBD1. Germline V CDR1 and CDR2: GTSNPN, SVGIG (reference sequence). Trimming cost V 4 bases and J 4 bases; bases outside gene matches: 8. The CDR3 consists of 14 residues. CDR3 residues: CAWMPTGGRYEQYF. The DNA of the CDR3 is TGTGCCTGGATGCCGACAGGGGGTAGGTACGAGCAGTACTTC.

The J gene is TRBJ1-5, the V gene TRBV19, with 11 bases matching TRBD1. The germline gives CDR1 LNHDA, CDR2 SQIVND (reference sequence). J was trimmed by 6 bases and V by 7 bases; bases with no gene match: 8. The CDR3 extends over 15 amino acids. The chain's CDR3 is CASTAGTGGFQPQHF. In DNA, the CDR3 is TGTGCCAGTACCGCCGGGACAGGGGGTTTTCAGCCCCAGCATTTT.

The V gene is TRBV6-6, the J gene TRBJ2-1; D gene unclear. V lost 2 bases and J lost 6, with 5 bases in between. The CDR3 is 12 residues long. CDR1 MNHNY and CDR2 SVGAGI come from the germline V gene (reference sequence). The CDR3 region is CASSYQSNEQFF. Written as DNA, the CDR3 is TGTGCCAGCAGTTACCAGTCCAATGAGCAGTTCTTC.

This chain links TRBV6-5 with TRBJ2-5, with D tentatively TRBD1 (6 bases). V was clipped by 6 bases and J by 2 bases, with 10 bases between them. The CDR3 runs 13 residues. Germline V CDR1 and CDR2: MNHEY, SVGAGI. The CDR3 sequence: CASRVGAQETQYF. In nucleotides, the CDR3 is TGTGCCAGCAGGGTGGGGGCTCAAGAGACCCAGTACTTC.

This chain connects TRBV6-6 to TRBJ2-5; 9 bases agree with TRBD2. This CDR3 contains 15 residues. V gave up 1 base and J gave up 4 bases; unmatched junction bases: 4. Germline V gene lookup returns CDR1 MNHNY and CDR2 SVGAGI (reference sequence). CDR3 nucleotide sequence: TGTGCCAGCAGTTACTTAGCGGGAGTATTAGAGACCCAGTACTTC. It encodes CASSYLAGVLETQYF.

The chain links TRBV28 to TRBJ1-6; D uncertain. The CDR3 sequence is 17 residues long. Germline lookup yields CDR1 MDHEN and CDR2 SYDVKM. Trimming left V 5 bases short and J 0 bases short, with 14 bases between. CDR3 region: CASSPAAGSSYNSPLHF. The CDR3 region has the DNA TGTGCCAGCAGTCCCGCAGCTGGGAGCTCCTATAATTCACCCCTCCACTTT.

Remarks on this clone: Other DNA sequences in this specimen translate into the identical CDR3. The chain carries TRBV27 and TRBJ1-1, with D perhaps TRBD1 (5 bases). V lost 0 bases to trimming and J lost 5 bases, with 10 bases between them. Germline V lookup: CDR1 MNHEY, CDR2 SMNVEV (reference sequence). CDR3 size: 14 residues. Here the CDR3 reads CASSLSSGGTEAFF. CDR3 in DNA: TGTGCCAGCAGTTTATCTTCTGGGGGGACTGAAGCTTTCTTT.

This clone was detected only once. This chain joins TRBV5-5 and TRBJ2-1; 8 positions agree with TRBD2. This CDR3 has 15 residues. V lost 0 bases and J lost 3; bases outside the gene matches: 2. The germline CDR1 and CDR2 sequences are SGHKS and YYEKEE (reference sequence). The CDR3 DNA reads TGTGCCAGCAGCTTGGGACGGGAGGGCTACAATGAGCAGTTCTTC. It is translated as CASSLGREGYNEQFF.

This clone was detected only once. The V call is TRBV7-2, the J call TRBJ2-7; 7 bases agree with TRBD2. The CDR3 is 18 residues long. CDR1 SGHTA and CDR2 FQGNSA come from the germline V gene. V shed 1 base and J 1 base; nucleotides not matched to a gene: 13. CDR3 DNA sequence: TGTGCCAGCAGCTTAGGGGCAATGTGGCGGGAGACGTCCTACGAGCAGTACTTC. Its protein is CASSLGAMWRETSYEQYF.